The sequence of this TCR beta chain was determined in a study of T cell responses to AZD1222 COVID-19 vaccine. Background on the study: Recipients boosted at about 4 weeks or about 12 weeks are pooled. Study-level results: All repertoire sampling was performed exclusively after the peak T cell response.

V was trimmed by 6 bases and J by 8 bases, leaving 19 bases between them. CDR1 SGHTA and CDR2 FQGNSA come from the germline V gene. The CDR3 is 14 amino acids. Profiling relied on immunoSEQ multiplex PCR, and the TCRdb table lists in-frame clones only, not all of them. The sample shows roughly 60,000 clones, about 79% of them seen only once. On this clone itself: Antigen specificity is unknown.

This material consisted of peripheral blood, taken on day 0 of AZD1222 vaccination. This receptor was obtained from an adult in good health. V usage is TRBV7-2 and J usage is TRBJ1-2; D might be TRBD1 (6 bases). In DNA form, the CDR3 reads TGTGCCAGCAGAGATCGACAGGAAGGACGCGGCTACACCTTC. It is translated as CASRDRQEGRGYTF.